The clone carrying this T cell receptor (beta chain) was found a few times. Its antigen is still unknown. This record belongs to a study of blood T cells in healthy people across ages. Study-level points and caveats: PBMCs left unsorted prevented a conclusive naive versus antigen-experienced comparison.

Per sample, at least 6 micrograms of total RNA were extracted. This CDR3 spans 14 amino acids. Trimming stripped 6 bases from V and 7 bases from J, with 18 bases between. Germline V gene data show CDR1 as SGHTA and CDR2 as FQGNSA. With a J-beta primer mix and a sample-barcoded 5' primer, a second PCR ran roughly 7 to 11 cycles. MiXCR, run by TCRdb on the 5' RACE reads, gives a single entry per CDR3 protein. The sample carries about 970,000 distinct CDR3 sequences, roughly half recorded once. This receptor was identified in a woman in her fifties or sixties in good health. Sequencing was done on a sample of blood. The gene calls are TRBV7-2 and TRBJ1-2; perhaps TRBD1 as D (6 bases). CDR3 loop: CASSSSQGLRGYTF. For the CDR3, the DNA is TGTGCCAGCAGTTCTTCCCAGGGGCTTCGTGGCTACACCTTC. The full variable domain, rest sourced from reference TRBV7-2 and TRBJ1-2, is GAGVSQSPSNKVTEKGKDVELRCDPISGHTALYWYRQSLGQGLEFLIYFQGNSAPDKSGLPSDRFSAERTGGSVSTLTIQRTQQEDSAVYLCASSSSQGLRGYTFGSGTRLTVV.